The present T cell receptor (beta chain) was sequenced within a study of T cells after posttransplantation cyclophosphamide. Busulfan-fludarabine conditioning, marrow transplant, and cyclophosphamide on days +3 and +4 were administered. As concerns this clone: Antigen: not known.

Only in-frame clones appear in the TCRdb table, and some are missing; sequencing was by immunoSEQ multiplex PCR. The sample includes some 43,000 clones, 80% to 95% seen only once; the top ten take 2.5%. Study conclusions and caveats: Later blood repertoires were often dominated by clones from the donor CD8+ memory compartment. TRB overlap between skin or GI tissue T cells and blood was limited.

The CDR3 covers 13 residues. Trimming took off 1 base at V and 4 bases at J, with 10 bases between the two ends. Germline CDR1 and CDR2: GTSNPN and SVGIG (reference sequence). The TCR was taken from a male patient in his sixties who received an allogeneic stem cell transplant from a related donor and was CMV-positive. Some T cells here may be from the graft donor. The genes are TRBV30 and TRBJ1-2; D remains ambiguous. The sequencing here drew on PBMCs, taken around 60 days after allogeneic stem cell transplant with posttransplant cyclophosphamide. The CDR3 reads CAWSDQAFYGYTF. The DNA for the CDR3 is TGTGCCTGGAGTGACCAGGCGTTCTATGGCTACACCTTC.